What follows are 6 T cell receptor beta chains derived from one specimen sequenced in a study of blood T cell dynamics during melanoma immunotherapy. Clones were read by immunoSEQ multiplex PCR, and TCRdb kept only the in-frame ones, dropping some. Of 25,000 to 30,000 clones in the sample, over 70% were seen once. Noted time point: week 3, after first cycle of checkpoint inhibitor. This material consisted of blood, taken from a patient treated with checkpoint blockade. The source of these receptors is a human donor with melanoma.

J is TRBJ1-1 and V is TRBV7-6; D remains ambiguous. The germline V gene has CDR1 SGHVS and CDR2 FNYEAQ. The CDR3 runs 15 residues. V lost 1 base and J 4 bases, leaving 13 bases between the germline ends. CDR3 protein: CASSLVAGDRTEAFF. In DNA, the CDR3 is TGTGCCAGCAGCTTAGTAGCCGGCGATCGCACTGAAGCTTTCTTT.

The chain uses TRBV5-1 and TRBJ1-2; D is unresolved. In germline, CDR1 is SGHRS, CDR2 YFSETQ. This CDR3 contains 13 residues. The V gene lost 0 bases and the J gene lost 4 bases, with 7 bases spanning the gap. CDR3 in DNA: TGCGCCAGCAGCTTGGAGGACTCCTATGGCTACACCTTC. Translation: CASSLEDSYGYTF.

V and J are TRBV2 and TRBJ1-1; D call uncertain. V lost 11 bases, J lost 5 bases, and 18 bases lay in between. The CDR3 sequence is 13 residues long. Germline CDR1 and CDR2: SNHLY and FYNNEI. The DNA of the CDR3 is TGTGCCTTGGAAAAGGGAGAGGGAACTGAAGCTTTCTTT. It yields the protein CALEKGEGTEAFF.

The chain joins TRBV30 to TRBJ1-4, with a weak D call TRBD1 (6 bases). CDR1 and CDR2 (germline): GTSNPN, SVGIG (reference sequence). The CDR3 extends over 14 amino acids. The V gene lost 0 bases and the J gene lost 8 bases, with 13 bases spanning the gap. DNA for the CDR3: TGTGCCTGGAGTGTACGGGGGGCTAGAGAAAAACTGTTTTTT. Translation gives CAWSVRGAREKLFF.

CDR3: CAWSGDRGSDTQYF. CDR3 DNA: TGTGCCTGGAGTGGCGACAGGGGAAGCGATACGCAGTATTTT. This chain connects TRBV30 to TRBJ2-3; 8 nucleotides agree with TRBD1. The CDR3 length is 14 residues. Germline CDR1 and CDR2: GTSNPN and SVGIG (reference sequence). The V segment lost 1 base and the J segment 6 bases; nucleotides outside the gene matches: 6.

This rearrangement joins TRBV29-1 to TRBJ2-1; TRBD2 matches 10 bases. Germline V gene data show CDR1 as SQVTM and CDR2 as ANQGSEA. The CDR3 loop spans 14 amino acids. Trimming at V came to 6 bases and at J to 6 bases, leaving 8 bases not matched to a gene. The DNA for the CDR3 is TGCAGCGTAAAGCGGGGGGGCCCGGGCAATGAGCAGTTCTTC. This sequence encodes CSVKRGGPGNEQFF.